This entry lists 14 T cell receptor beta chains sequenced from one sample in a study of T-cell memory formation after mild COVID-19. TCRdb re-derived calls from the 5' RACE reads in MiXCR, one entry per CDR3 protein. Of about 340,000 distinct CDR3 sequences listed, 13% to 15% are singletons. Specimen: PBMCs or a T cell subset sorted from them (not recorded which). Receptors originate from a man between 18 and 29 years old who had mild COVID-19 (a few samples of this study predate the infection). Cell type and time point are not known.

This clonotype was detected ten times or more. The rearrangement links TRBV12-3 or TRBV12-4 to TRBJ2-2; 12 bases match TRBD2. V lost 6 bases to trimming and J lost 1 base; unmatched junction nucleotides: 9. This CDR3 contains 18 residues. In DNA, the CDR3 is TGTGCCAGCAGCCCCCGGACTAGCGGGGCTTTGAACACCGGGGAGCTGTTTTTT. Residues: CASSPRTSGALNTGELFF.

Only a few counts were recorded for this clonotype. The chain combines TRBV4-3 with TRBJ1-1; TRBD1 aligns across 10 bases. V lost 0 bases to trimming and J lost 4 bases; unmatched junction nucleotides: 2. The CDR3 length is 15 residues. CDR1 is LGHNA and CDR2 is YSLEER in the germline V gene. As DNA, the CDR3 is TGCGCCAGCAGCCAAGATTGGACAGGGGGCACTGAAGCTTTCTTT. Protein product: CASSQDWTGGTEAFF.

This clonotype was counted between two and nine times. The rearrangement joins TRBV7-8 to TRBJ2-2; D is possibly TRBD2 (7 bases). Germline CDR1 SGHVS, CDR2 FQNEAQ. V was shortened by 5 bases and J by 0 bases, with 10 bases between the two germline ends. This CDR3 is 15 amino acids long. The DNA for the CDR3 is TGTGCCAGCAGCGGGGGGGCAGCGAACACCGGGGAGCTGTTTTTT. Translating gives CASSGGAANTGELFF.

This clonotype was counted only a few times. This rearrangement joins TRBV9 to TRBJ1-6, with D tentatively TRBD1 (5 bases). The CDR3 loop spans 14 amino acids. Germline assignment: CDR1 SGDLS and CDR2 YYNGEE. V was clipped by 3 bases and J by 9 bases, with 13 bases between them. The chain's CDR3 is CASSARGGSSPLHF. Written as DNA, the CDR3 is TGTGCCAGCAGCGCAAGGGGAGGAAGTTCACCCCTCCACTTT.

The chain employs TRBV27 and TRBJ2-7; 7 bases fit TRBD1. The CDR3 has 16 amino acids. Germline trimming cut 5 bases from V and 0 bases from J; bases unmatched to any gene: 10. The germline gives CDR1 MNHEY, CDR2 SMNVEV (reference sequence). The CDR3 sequence is CASSPGTATFSYEQYF. The DNA of the CDR3 is TGTGCCAGCAGTCCGGGGACAGCAACATTCTCCTACGAGCAGTACTTC.

This clonotype occurred a few times. The chain carries TRBV29-1 and TRBJ2-5; 8 nucleotides line up with TRBD1. Germline assignment: CDR1 SQVTM and CDR2 ANQGSEA. V lost 7 bases, J lost 1 base, and 8 bases stayed unmatched. The CDR3 contains 14 residues. In nucleotides, the CDR3 is TGCAGCGCTACCCTCGGGACAGGCCAAGAGACCCAGTACTTC. Translated, it gives CSATLGTGQETQYF.

This clonotype came up a few times. This sequence joins TRBV4-1 and TRBJ2-3, with D uncertain. The CDR3 covers 15 residues. Between the trimmed V and J ends, which lost 2 bases and 0 bases, there was a span of 9 bases. CDR1 and CDR2 from the germline V gene are MGHRA and YSYEKL. CDR3 coding DNA: TGCGCCAGCAGCCAAAGGTGGGTTAGCACAGATACGCAGTATTTT. Translation gives CASSQRWVSTDTQYF.

The gene calls are TRBV7-9 and TRBJ1-1, with 9 bases matching TRBD1. This CDR3 is built from 13 residues. V shed 4 bases, J shed 10 bases, and the junction held 7 bases outside the gene matches. Germline V gives CDR1 SEHNR, CDR2 FQNEAQ (reference sequence). CDR3 nucleotides: TGTGCCAGCAGCTACTCTCCGGGACAGGGAGCTTTCTTT. Amino acids: CASSYSPGQGAFF.

The sample holds many counts of this clonotype. The rearrangement uses TRBV7-9 and TRBJ2-1, with 11 positions matching TRBD2. Unmatched junction bases numbered 9, after V lost 6 bases and J lost 5 bases. The V gene's germline CDR1 is SEHNR and CDR2 FQNEAQ (reference sequence). The CDR3 runs to 16 residues. Here the CDR3 reads CASRRQLAGDHNEQFF. CDR3 coding DNA: TGTGCCAGCAGGCGCCAACTAGCGGGGGACCACAATGAGCAGTTCTTC. The whole variable domain, remainder taken from reference TRBV7-9 and TRBJ2-1, is DTGVSQNPRHKITKRGQNVTFRCDPISEHNRLYWYRQTLGQGPEFLTYFQNEAQLEKSRLLSDRFSAERPKGSFSTLEIQRTEQGDSAMYLCASRRQLAGDHNEQFFGPGTRLTVL.

This clonotype turned up a few times. This sequence joins TRBV5-6 and TRBJ2-3; perhaps TRBD2 as D (6 bases). Trimming removed 3 bases from V and 4 bases from J, with 6 bases in between. CDR1 and CDR2 from the germline V gene are SGHDT and YYEEEE. The CDR3 length is 12 residues. The CDR3 spells CASSWGADTQYF. CDR3 DNA sequence: TGTGCCAGCAGCTGGGGGGCAGATACGCAGTATTTT.

There are a few counts of this clonotype. This rearrangement joins TRBV5-5 to TRBJ1-1; D not certain. CDR1 and CDR2 (germline): SGHKS, YYEKEE (reference sequence). The CDR3 length is 14 residues. V lost 0 bases, J lost 3 bases, and 9 bases lay in between. The CDR3 DNA reads TGTGCCAGCAGCTTGGAGGCTTTCTACACTGAAGCTTTCTTT. This gives the protein CASSLEAFYTEAFF.

This clonotype was picked up many times. This chain connects TRBV7-2 to TRBJ2-2; 8 positions match TRBD1. With 5 bases clipped from V and 5 bases from J, the junction kept 7 bases outside the gene matches. CDR1 and CDR2 (germline): SGHTA, FQGNSA. This CDR3 has 15 amino acids. CDR3 DNA sequence: TGTGCCAGCAGCAACCGGGACAGGATGACCGGGGAGCTGTTTTTT. Its protein product is CASSNRDRMTGELFF.

This clonotype came up a few times. CDR3 amino acids: CASSPREEYNEQFF. Written as DNA, the CDR3 is TGTGCCAGCTCACCACGCGAAGAGTACAATGAGCAGTTCTTC. The V call is TRBV18, the J call TRBJ2-1; D gene uncertain. The ends were cut back, 1 base at V and 4 bases at J, with 8 bases in the middle. Germline CDR1 reads KGHSH; CDR2 reads LQKENI. The CDR3 extends over 14 amino acids.

The genes are TRBV6-2 or TRBV6-3 and TRBJ1-5; TRBD1 matches 7 bases. Germline lookup yields CDR1 MNHEY and CDR2 SVGEGT. Unmatched junction bases numbered 10, after V lost 7 bases and J lost 4 bases. The CDR3 contains 15 residues. The CDR3 DNA reads as TGTGCCAGCACCCAGACAGGGTACGGAAATCAGCCCCAGCATTTT. Its translation is CASTQTGYGNQPQHF.